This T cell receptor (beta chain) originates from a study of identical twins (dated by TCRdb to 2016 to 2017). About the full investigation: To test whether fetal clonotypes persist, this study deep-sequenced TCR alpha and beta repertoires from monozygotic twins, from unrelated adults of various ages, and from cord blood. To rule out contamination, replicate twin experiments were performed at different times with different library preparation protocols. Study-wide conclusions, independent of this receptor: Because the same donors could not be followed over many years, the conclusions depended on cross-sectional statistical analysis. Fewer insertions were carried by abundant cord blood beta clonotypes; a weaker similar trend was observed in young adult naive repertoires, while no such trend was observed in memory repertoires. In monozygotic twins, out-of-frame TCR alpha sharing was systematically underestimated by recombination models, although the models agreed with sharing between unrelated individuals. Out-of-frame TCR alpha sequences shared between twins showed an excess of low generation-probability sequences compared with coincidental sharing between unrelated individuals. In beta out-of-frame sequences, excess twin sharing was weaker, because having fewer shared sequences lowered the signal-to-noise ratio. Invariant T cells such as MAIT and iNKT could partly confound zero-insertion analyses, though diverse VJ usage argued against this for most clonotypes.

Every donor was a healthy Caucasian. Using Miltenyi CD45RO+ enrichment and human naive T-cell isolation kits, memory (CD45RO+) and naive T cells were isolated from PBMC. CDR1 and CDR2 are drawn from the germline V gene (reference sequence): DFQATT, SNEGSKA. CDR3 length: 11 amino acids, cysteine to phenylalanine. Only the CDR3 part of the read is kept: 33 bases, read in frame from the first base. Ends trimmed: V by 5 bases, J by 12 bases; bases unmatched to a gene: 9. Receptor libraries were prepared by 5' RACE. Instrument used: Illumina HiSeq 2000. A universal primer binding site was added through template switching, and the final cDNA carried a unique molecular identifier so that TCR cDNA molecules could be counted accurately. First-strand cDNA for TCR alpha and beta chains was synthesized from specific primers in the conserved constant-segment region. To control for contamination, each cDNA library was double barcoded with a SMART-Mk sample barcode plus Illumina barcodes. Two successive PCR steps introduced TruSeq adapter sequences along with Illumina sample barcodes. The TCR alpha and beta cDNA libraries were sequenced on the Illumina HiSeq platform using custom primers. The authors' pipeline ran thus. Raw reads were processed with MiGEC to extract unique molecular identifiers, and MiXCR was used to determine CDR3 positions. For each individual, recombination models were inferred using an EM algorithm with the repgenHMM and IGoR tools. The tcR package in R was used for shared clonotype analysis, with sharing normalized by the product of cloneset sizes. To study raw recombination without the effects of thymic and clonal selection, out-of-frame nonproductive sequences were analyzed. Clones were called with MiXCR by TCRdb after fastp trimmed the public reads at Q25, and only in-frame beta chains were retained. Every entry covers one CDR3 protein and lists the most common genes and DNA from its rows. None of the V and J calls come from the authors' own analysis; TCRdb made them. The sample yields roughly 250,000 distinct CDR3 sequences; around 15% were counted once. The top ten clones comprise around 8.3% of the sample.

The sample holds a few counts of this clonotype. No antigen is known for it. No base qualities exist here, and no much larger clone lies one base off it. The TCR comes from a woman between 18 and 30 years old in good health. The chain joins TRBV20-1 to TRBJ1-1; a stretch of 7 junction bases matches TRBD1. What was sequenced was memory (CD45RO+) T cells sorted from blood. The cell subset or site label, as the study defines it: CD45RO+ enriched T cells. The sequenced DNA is TGCAGTGCTCTCCCCGGACAGGTTACTTTCTTT. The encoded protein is CSALPGQVTFF.